Listed below are T cell receptor beta chains from one sample, sequenced in a study of T cell repertoires in cytomegalovirus infection. TCRdb passed the reads through MiXCR, listing each CDR3 protein once. The table includes some 350,000 distinct CDR3 sequences, roughly a third detected once. Antigen specificity for these receptors is unknown. Sequencing used cultured PBMCs, obtained from culture after CMV antigen stimulation. Receptors were obtained from a human donor in good health (CMV status not recorded). Some clones in this sample may be carry-over from other donors' samples. CDR3s include the opening cysteine and the closing phenylalanine or tryptophan. Fields, in order: J gene, V gene, clone size, D gene, CDR3 DNA, CDR3 protein. A D gene is named only where the DNA matches it firmly. Clone size is stated in some rows and not others, as once, few, many or a class when expanded.

>TRBJ2-2|TRBV5-6|-|TRBD2
TGTGCCAGCAGCCTGACTAGCGGGAGAGGCGGGGAGCTGTTTTTT
CASSLTSGRGGELFF
>TRBJ2-1|TRBV11-2|-|-
TGTGCCAGCAGCCCCCCCAGTGGGGGGCACAATGAGCAGTTCTTC
CASSPPSGGHNEQFF
>TRBJ2-7|TRBV7-2|few|TRBD2
TGTGCCAGCAGCCTCTCACTAGCGGGAGATTACGAGCAGTACTTC
CASSLSLAGDYEQYF
>TRBJ1-2|TRBV29-1|-|TRBD1
TGCAGCGTTGCCGACCTCCGGGACAGGATTAACTATGGCTACACCTTC
CSVADLRDRINYGYTF
>TRBJ1-1|TRBV12-3/TRBV12-4|few|-
TGTGCCAGCAGCGACACAGGAAGGAACACTGAAGCTTTCTTT
CASSDTGRNTEAFF
>TRBJ1-1|TRBV11-3|-|-
TGTGCCAGCAGCCCGGACAGCCCCAGGGCTTTCTTT
CASSPDSPRAFF
>TRBJ1-4|TRBV5-1|few|-
TGCGCCAGCAGCTTGGATGTGGGTCCGGTTGAAAAACTGTTTTTT
CASSLDVGPVEKLFF
>TRBJ1-1|TRBV7-9|few|TRBD1
TGTGCCAGCAGCCAGGGGGGCAGGGTGAACACTGAAGCTTTCTTT
CASSQGGRVNTEAFF
>TRBJ2-5|TRBV20-1|-|TRBD2
TGCAGTGCTATAGGGCGGGAGGTATCAGAGACCCAGTACTTC
CSAIGREVSETQYF
>TRBJ2-1|TRBV12-5|-|TRBD2
TGTGCTAGTGCCCGTCGGGAGGGGGATTACAATGAGCAGTTCTTC
CASARREGDYNEQFF
>TRBJ2-3|TRBV9|few|TRBD1
TGTGCCAGCAGCGTAACAGGGGTGGGAGATACGCAGTATTTT
CASSVTGVGDTQYF